The next 31 T cell receptor beta chains were all read from a single sample in a study of OX40 agonist ivuxolimab in advanced cancers. Generated by immunoSEQ multiplex PCR, the TCRdb table keeps only in-frame clones and is missing some. The sample lists about 17,000 clones, roughly 80% occurring once. This material consisted of CD4+ or CD8+ T cells sorted from blood, taken in a trial of the OX40 agonist ivuxolimab. Receptors were obtained from an adult with an advanced solid tumor such as melanoma, head and neck, liver or kidney cancer.

The CDR3: CASSGATSGSSNEQFF. CDR3 in DNA: TGTGCCAGCAGTGGGGCGACTAGCGGGAGCTCTAATGAGCAGTTCTTC. The chain has TRBV6-6 and TRBJ2-1, with TRBD2 matching 12 bases. V dropped 5 bases and J dropped 7; count of bases not matched to a gene: 9. The germline gives CDR1 MNHNY, CDR2 SVGAGI (reference sequence). The CDR3 totals 16 residues.

By sample share, this clone is medium-sized (0.01 to 0.1%). The chain joins TRBV19 to TRBJ1-2; 8 nucleotides match TRBD1. Germline assignment: CDR1 LNHDA and CDR2 SQIVND (reference sequence). The CDR3 totals 13 residues. With 6 bases clipped from V and 6 bases from J, the junction kept 6 bases outside the gene matches. In DNA, the CDR3 is TGTGCCAGTAGGGGGGACAGGTTCCATGGCTACACCTTC. The encoded protein is CASRGDRFHGYTF.

Written as DNA, the CDR3 is TGTGCCAGCAGAATAACCGTTTCCGGGGAGCTGTTTTTT. Protein sequence: CASRITVSGELFF. The V and J genes are TRBV11-2 and TRBJ2-2; D remains unclear. CDR3 length: 13 amino acids. CDR1 and CDR2 (germline): SGHAT, FQNNGV. V gave up 6 bases and J gave up 6 bases, with 11 bases separating them. The full variable domain, rest sourced from reference TRBV11-2 and TRBJ2-2, is EAGVAQSPRYKIIEKRQSVAFWCNPISGHATLYWYQQILGQGPKLLIQFQNNGVVDDSQLPKDRFSAERLKGVDSTLKIQPAKLEDSAVYLCASRITVSGELFFGEGSRLTVL.

The chain combines TRBV5-1 with TRBJ1-2; 8 bases line up with TRBD1. With V trimmed by 4 bases and J by 2 bases, 10 bases remained unmatched. Germline assignment: CDR1 SGHRS and CDR2 YFSETQ. The CDR3 extends over 16 amino acids. CDR3 amino acids: CASSDRGQGGNYGYTF. The CDR3 bases are TGCGCCAGCAGCGACAGAGGACAGGGTGGCAACTATGGCTACACCTTC.

The rearrangement links TRBV25-1 to TRBJ1-3; the match to TRBD1 covers 8 bases. CDR1 MGHDK and CDR2 SYGVNS come from the germline V gene. This CDR3 has 15 residues. Trimming removed 6 bases from V and 2 bases from J; junction bases left unmatched: 6. This CDR3 is CASSFQGAAGNTIYF. DNA of the CDR3: TGTGCCAGCAGCTTCCAGGGGGCAGCTGGAAACACCATATATTTT. The variable domain in full, with the rest retrieved from reference TRBV25-1 and TRBJ1-3, is EADIYQTPRYLVIGTGKKITLECSQTMGHDKMYWYQQDPGMELHLIHYSYGVNSTEKGDLSSESTVSRIRTEHFPLTLESARPSHTSQYLCASSFQGAAGNTIYFGEGSWLTVV.

In regard to this clone: A far larger clone is just one base off, so this is likely a read error. This sequence joins TRBV5-4 and TRBJ2-5; D gene unclear. The J call may be mistaken, given a closer DNA end match to TRBJ2-7. This CDR3 has 13 residues. Germline CDR1 is SGHNT and CDR2 is YYREEE (reference sequence). The CDR3 reads CASSSSSSGEQYF. The CDR3 region has the DNA TGTGCCAGCAGCTCAAGTTCCTCTGGCGAGCAGTACTTC.

This clone has just one count. This chain links TRBV5-8 with TRBJ2-2, with TRBD1 identical over 7 bases. V dropped 7 bases and J dropped 5; count of bases not matched to a gene: 11. In germline, CDR1 is SGHTS, CDR2 YDEGEE. The CDR3 totals 15 residues. The CDR3 loop is CASARDRRRTGELFF. The CDR3 bases are TGTGCCAGCGCCAGGGACAGACGAAGGACCGGGGAGCTGTTTTTT.

The CDR3 loop reads CASSFTHTAYEQYF. CDR3 DNA: TGTGCCAGCAGTTTTACGCACACCGCCTACGAGCAGTACTTC. The rearrangement links TRBV28 to TRBJ2-7; D remains ambiguous. The V and J ends lost 3 bases and 2 bases respectively, with 11 bases between them. Germline V gives CDR1 MDHEN, CDR2 SYDVKM. The CDR3 runs to 14 residues.

This sequence joins TRBV27 and TRBJ1-4; unclear D gene. The germline CDR1 and CDR2 sequences are MNHEY and SMNVEV (reference sequence). This CDR3 comprises 14 residues. Trimming removed 6 bases at V and 0 bases at J, with 8 bases between. For the CDR3, the DNA is TGTGCCAGCAGGCGGTCTTCAACTAATGAAAAACTGTTTTTT. Translating gives CASRRSSTNEKLFF.

The V gene is TRBV6-5, the J gene TRBJ1-2; D possibly corresponds to TRBD1 (6 bases). This CDR3 spans 15 amino acids. The germline V and J ends were trimmed by 11 bases and 1 base, with 20 bases remaining between them. Germline CDR1 MNHEY, CDR2 SVGAGI. The chain's CDR3 is CAAMGIGQINYGYTF. CDR3 nucleotides: TGTGCCGCAATGGGGATAGGACAGATTAACTATGGCTACACCTTC.

V is TRBV4-3 and J is TRBJ2-1, with D perhaps given as TRBD1 or TRBD2 (5 bases each). V lost 2 bases and J lost 4, with 15 bases in between. The CDR3 length is 16 residues. In germline, CDR1 is LGHNA, CDR2 YSLEER. The CDR3 sequence: CASSQYSGTAYNEQFF. The CDR3 coding sequence is TGCGCCAGCAGCCAATACTCCGGGACGGCTTACAATGAGCAGTTCTTC.

V usage is TRBV6-5 and J usage is TRBJ2-7; 9 bases match TRBD1. The CDR3 contains 14 residues. J gave up 7 bases and V 5 bases, and 9 bases lay outside the gene matches. CDR1 is MNHEY, CDR2 SVGAGI, per germline. The CDR3 bases are TGTGCCAGCAGTGGGACAGGGAGTGGGGTGGAGCAGTACTTC. This encodes CASSGTGSGVEQYF.

The chain has TRBV28 and TRBJ1-1; TRBD1 aligns across 7 bases. This CDR3 is 15 amino acids long. Germline CDR1 and CDR2: MDHEN and SYDVKM. The V and J ends lost 8 bases and 2 bases, in that order; junction bases with no gene match: 11. The DNA for the CDR3 is TGTGCCAGCGCCGTGAGGGGGCGAAGAAACACTGAAGCTTTCTTT. Amino acids: CASAVRGRRNTEAFF.

The chain recombines TRBV6-1 with TRBJ2-5; D may be TRBD2 (5 bases). The J call could be wrong; TRBJ2-7 is a better fit for the DNA end. In germline, CDR1 is MNHNS, CDR2 SASEGT. This CDR3 region has 12 residues. CDR3 DNA: TGTGCCACCCACCGGGGTTCCTACGAGCAGTACTTC. Encoded protein: CATHRGSYEQYF.

The J gene is TRBJ2-7, the V gene TRBV7-6, with D perhaps matching TRBD2 (6 bases). The CDR3 spans 17 residues. Trimming removed 5 bases at V and 0 bases at J, with 20 bases between. The germline gives CDR1 SGHVS, CDR2 FNYEAQ. The CDR3 region has the DNA TGTGCCAGCAGCCGCCTCCGTGGGACTGAAAGCTCCTACGAGCAGTACTTC. This encodes CASSRLRGTESSYEQYF.

The chain joins TRBV4-2 to TRBJ2-1; 8 positions agree with TRBD2. The CDR3 runs 16 residues. The germline V gene has CDR1 LGHNA and CDR2 YNFKEQ. V dropped 0 bases and J dropped 4; count of bases not matched to a gene: 5. CDR3 amino acids: CASSQEVGLDYNEQFF. CDR3 DNA: TGTGCCAGCAGCCAAGAAGTGGGACTAGATTACAATGAGCAGTTCTTC.

This clone was observed a few times. The chain links TRBV9 to TRBJ2-5; 11 bases fit TRBD2. The V segment lost 4 bases and the J segment 0 bases; nucleotides outside the gene matches: 14. The CDR3 consists of 19 residues. Germline CDR1 and CDR2: SGDLS and YYNGEE. The DNA for the CDR3 is TGTGCCAGCAGCCTGAGAACCGGGACTAGCGGTTCTCACCAAGAGACCCAGTACTTC. Protein: CASSLRTGTSGSHQETQYF.

The chain is built from TRBV5-1 and TRBJ2-6; 7 positions agree with TRBD2. The V gene end was trimmed by 4 bases and the J gene end by 0 bases; junction bases not matched to a gene: 10. The CDR3 runs to 18 residues. Per the germline V gene, CDR1 is SGHRS and CDR2 is YFSETQ. This CDR3 reads CASSGLASGLSGANVLTF. In DNA form, the CDR3 reads TGCGCCAGCAGCGGTTTAGCTAGCGGTCTCTCTGGGGCCAACGTCCTGACTTTC.

This chain uses TRBV5-4 with TRBJ2-5; 9 nucleotides align to TRBD1. V dropped 5 bases and J dropped 2; count of bases not matched to a gene: 7. The CDR3 covers 15 residues. CDR1 is SGHNT, CDR2 YYREEE, per germline (reference sequence). CDR3 protein: CASRWDRDMQETQYF. The DNA of the CDR3 is TGTGCCAGCAGATGGGACAGGGACATGCAAGAGACCCAGTACTTC.

V usage is TRBV5-1 and J usage is TRBJ2-3; 8 bases are a match to TRBD2. The CDR3 is 14 amino acids. Germline CDR1 and CDR2: SGHRS and YFSETQ. V gave up 4 bases and J gave up 6 bases; unmatched junction bases: 7. In DNA form, the CDR3 reads TGCGCCAGCAGCAGCGGGGGCCAAGGGGATACGCAGTATTTT. Translation gives CASSSGGQGDTQYF.

V is TRBV6-5 and J is TRBJ2-2; D is ambiguous. The CDR3 runs to 13 residues. Germline CDR1 is MNHEY and CDR2 is SVGAGI. The ends were cut back, 6 bases at V and 13 bases at J, with 18 bases in the middle. CDR3 region: CASRLSGLSGLFF. The CDR3 nucleotides are TGTGCCAGCAGACTCTCCGGCCTCTCAGGGCTGTTTTTT.

The chain employs TRBV4-1 and TRBJ1-3; unclear D gene. V dropped 1 base and J dropped 0 bases, with 10 bases sitting between them. The germline V gene encodes CDR1 MGHRA and CDR2 YSYEKL. This CDR3 is 16 amino acids long. The CDR3 sequence is CASSQANTYSGNTIYF. The CDR3 DNA sequence: TGCGCCAGCAGCCAAGCGAACACTTACTCTGGAAACACCATATATTTT.

This chain links TRBV28 with TRBJ2-3, with 10 bases identical to TRBD2. With V trimmed by 2 bases and J by 1 base, 12 bases remained unmatched. This CDR3 is built from 19 residues. Germline CDR1 and CDR2: MDHEN and SYDVKM. The CDR3 DNA reads as TGTGCCAGCAGTTTAAAGGCTAGCGGGGGCCTTTCCCGCACAGATACGCAGTATTTT. This gives the protein CASSLKASGGLSRTDTQYF.

The rearrangement links TRBV6-5 to TRBJ2-2; TRBD1 might be the D (6 bases). This CDR3 is built from 15 residues. CDR1 and CDR2 from the germline V gene are MNHEY and SVGAGI. V was shortened by 2 bases and J by 4 bases, with 11 bases between the two germline ends. In DNA, the CDR3 is TGTGCCAGCAGTTACGAAGGGGGTGGCACCGGGGAGCTGTTTTTT. Amino acid sequence: CASSYEGGGTGELFF.

The CDR3 DNA follows: TGTGCCAGTAACGCCCGACAGGCCTCTGGAAACACCATATATTTT. Translating it yields CASNARQASGNTIYF. The J gene is TRBJ1-3, the V gene TRBV19; TRBD1 might be the D (6 bases). The V end was cut by 7 bases, the J end by 0 bases, with 13 bases between. CDR1 and CDR2 (germline): LNHDA, SQIVND (reference sequence). The CDR3 is made up of 15 amino acids.

This CDR3 is CATHMGDRGSDTQYF. CDR3 nucleotides: TGTGCCACCCACATGGGGGACAGGGGATCAGATACGCAGTATTTT. The rearrangement joins TRBV18 to TRBJ2-3; TRBD1 agrees at 10 bases. The V gene's germline CDR1 is KGHSH and CDR2 LQKENI. V dropped 10 bases and J dropped 4; count of bases not matched to a gene: 11. The CDR3 is 15 amino acids. The full variable domain, in which reference TRBV18 and TRBJ2-3 provide the parts outside the CDR3, is NAGVMQNPRHLVRRRGQEARLRCSPMKGHSHVYWYRQLPEEGLKFMVYLQKENIIDESGMPKERFSAEFPKEGPSILRIQQVVRGDSAAYFCATHMGDRGSDTQYFGPGTRLTVL.

V and J are TRBV5-6 and TRBJ2-7; 7 bases line up with TRBD1. Germline lookup yields CDR1 SGHDT and CDR2 YYEEEE. The junction had 4 bases not matched to a gene; V was cut back by 0 bases and J by 4 bases. The CDR3 is made up of 14 amino acids. The chain's CDR3 is CASSLGAGGYEQYF. CDR3 nucleotides: TGTGCCAGCAGCTTGGGGGCAGGGGGATACGAGCAGTACTTC.

The rearrangement joins TRBV2 to TRBJ1-2, with D possibly being TRBD1 (6 bases). Trimming removed 2 bases at V and 4 bases at J, with 11 bases between. Germline CDR1 reads SNHLY; CDR2 reads FYNNEI. The CDR3 covers 14 residues. The CDR3 coding sequence is TGTGCCAGCAGTGAACGGGGGGCCGGCTATGGCTACACCTTC. This codes for CASSERGAGYGYTF.

In its sample, this clone was seen once. The chain joins TRBV2 to TRBJ2-3, with TRBD2 matching over 14 bases. V lost 7 bases to trimming and J lost 4 bases; unmatched junction nucleotides: 4. In germline, CDR1 is SNHLY, CDR2 FYNNEI. The CDR3 is 15 residues long. This CDR3 is CASTRLAGGPDTQYF. The CDR3 region has the DNA TGTGCCAGCACCAGACTAGCGGGGGGGCCAGATACGCAGTATTTT.

V and J are TRBV7-9 and TRBJ1-2; no definite D call. Germline lookup yields CDR1 SEHNR and CDR2 FQNEAQ (reference sequence). The CDR3 length is 13 residues. The V gene lost 3 bases and the J gene lost 6 bases, with 11 bases spanning the gap. CDR3 bases: TGTGCCAGCAGCTTCACTGGACGGAATGGCTACACCTTC. It yields the protein CASSFTGRNGYTF.

The V and J genes are TRBV14 and TRBJ2-1, with TRBD1 matching over 9 bases. Germline V gene lookup returns CDR1 SGHDN and CDR2 FVKESK. The CDR3 sequence is 16 residues long. The V segment lost 4 bases and the J segment 7 bases; nucleotides outside the gene matches: 11. CDR3: CASSPLDRGSRNEQFF. The CDR3 region has the DNA TGTGCCAGCAGCCCGTTGGACAGGGGATCCAGAAATGAGCAGTTCTTC.